The T cell receptor (beta chain) under discussion was sequenced for a study of tumor-infiltrating lymphocytes in primary liver carcinoma. On the study more broadly: The patients comprised men and women between the ages of 30 and 69 years. Tumor stage was T1-T3 N0M0, and tumor size was about 4 to 11 cm across. Study-wide results and caveats: Tumor top-250-clone fraction significantly exceeded that of blood (p = 0.039). Compared with tumor region pairs, tumor-adjacent and tumor-blood pairs overlapped less.

A constant-region primer primed TCR beta cDNA synthesis from about 530 ng of total RNA. Construction of TCR beta libraries relied on three successive nested multiplex PCR rounds employing slightly modified ARM-PCR. A C-beta reverse primer and TRBV1-TRBV30 forward primers served in each of the first two PCR rounds, at ten to eleven cycles apiece. TCRdb re-analysed the multiplex PCR reads in MiXCR, keeping a single row per CDR3 protein. The table includes fewer than 85,000 distinct CDR3 sequences, 69% detected once. This clonotype was seen once. The antigen is not known. At one end, the junction sequence differs from germline, possibly due to a read error. The source material, roughly 18-32 mg of unsorted bulk tissue, was used to co-extract RNA and DNA. Germline values: CDR1 SGHAT, CDR2 FQNNGV. This CDR3 contains 13 residues.

The source of this sequence is a man between 40 and 49 years old with primary liver carcinoma and hepatitis B virus infection. The rearrangement joins TRBV11-2 to TRBJ2-7, with D possibly matching TRBD2 (6 bases). The sequenced sample was tumor-adjacent normal liver tissue. The CDR3 DNA sequence: TGTGCCAGCTGCTTCGGAGAGGCTAGCGAACAGTACTTC. Translation: CASCFGEASEQYF.